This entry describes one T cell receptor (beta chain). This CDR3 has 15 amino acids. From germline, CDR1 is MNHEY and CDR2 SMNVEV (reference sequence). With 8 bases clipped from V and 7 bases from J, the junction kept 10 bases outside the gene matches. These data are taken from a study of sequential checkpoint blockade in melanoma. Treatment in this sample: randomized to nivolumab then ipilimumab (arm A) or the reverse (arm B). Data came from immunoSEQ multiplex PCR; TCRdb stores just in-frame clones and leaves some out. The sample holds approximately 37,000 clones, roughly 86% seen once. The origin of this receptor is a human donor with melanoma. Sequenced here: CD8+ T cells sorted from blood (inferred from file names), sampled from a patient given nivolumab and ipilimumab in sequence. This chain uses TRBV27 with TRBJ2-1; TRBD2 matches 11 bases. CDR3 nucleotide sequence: TGTGCCAGCGGTCAACTAGCGGGAGTTCAGAATGAGCAGTTCTTC. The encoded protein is CASGQLAGVQNEQFF.